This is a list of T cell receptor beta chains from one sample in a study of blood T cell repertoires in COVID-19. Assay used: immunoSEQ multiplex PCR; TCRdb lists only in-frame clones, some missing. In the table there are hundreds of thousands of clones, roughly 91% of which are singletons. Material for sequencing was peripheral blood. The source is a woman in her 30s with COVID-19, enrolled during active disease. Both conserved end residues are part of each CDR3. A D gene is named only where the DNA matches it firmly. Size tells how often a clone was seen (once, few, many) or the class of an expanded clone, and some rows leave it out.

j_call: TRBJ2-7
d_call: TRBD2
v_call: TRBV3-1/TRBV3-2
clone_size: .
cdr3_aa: CASSLGTSGEYF
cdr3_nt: TGTGCCAGCAGCCTGGGGACTAGCGGGGAGTACTTC

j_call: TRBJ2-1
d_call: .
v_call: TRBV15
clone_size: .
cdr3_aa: CATSSLVAYNEQFF
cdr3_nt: TGTGCCACCAGCAGCTTAGTGGCCTACAATGAGCAGTTCTTC

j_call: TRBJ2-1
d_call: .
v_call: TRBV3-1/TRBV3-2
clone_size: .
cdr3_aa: CASSQDGGRGVYNEQFF
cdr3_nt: TGTGCCAGCAGCCAAGACGGAGGGCGGGGAGTGTACAATGAGCAGTTCTTC

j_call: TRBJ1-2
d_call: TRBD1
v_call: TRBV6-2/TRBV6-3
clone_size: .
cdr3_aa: CASSFQTGGFYGYTF
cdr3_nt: TGTGCCAGCAGTTTCCAGACAGGGGGATTCTATGGCTACACCTTC

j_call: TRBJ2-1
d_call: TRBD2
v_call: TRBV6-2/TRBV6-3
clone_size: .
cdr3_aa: CASSYPGLAGGRWHEQFF
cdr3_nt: TGTGCCAGCAGTTACCCGGGACTAGCGGGGGGCAGGTGGCATGAGCAGTTCTTC

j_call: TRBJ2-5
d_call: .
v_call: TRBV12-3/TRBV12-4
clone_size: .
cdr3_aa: CASSSDRRETQYF
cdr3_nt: TGTGCCAGCAGCAGTGACAGGAGAGAGACCCAGTACTTC

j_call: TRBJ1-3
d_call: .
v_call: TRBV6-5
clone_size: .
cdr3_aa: CASRAAGSGNTIYF
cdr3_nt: TGTGCCAGCAGGGCGGCGGGCTCTGGAAACACCATATATTTT

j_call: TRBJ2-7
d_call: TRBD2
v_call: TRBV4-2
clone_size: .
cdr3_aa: CASSQRLAEAYEQYF
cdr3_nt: TGTGCCAGCAGCCAGCGACTAGCAGAGGCCTACGAGCAGTACTTC

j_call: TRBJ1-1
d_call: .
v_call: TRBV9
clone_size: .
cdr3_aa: CASSLGAQGKGGAFF
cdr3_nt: TGTGCCAGCAGCCTAGGGGCCCAGGGGAAGGGTGGAGCTTTCTTT

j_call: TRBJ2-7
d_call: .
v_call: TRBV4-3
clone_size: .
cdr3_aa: CASSYSRSSSYEQYF
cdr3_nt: TGCGCCAGCAGCTACTCCCGGAGTAGCTCCTACGAGCAGTACTTC

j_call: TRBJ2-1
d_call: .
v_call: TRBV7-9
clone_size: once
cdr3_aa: CASIPGTESYNEQFF
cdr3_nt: TGTGCCAGCATCCCAGGGACTGAGTCCTACAATGAGCAGTTCTTC

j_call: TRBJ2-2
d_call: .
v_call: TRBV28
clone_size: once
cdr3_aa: CASRRDRDSGELFF
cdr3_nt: TGTGCCAGCAGGAGGGATCGGGACTCCGGGGAGCTGTTTTTT

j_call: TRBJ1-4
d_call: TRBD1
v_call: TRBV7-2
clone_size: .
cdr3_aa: CASSSGQGADEKLFF
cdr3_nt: TGTGCCAGCAGCTCCGGGCAGGGGGCGGATGAAAAACTGTTTTTT

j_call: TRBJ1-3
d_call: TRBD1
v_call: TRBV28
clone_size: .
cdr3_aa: CASSYRGSSGNTIYF
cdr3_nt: TGTGCCAGCAGTTACAGGGGGAGCTCTGGAAACACCATATATTTT

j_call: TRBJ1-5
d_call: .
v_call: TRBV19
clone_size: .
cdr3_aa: CASSTTVHQPQHF
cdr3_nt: TGTGCCAGTAGTACTACGGTACATCAGCCCCAGCATTTT

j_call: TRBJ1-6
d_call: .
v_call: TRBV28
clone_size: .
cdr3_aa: CASSHQGLDSPLHF
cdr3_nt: TGTGCCAGCAGTCACCAGGGGTTAGATTCACCCCTCCACTTT

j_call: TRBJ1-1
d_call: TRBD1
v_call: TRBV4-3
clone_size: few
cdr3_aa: CASSQPRTGGDTEAFF
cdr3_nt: TGCGCCAGCAGCCAACCTAGGACAGGGGGAGATACTGAAGCTTTCTTT

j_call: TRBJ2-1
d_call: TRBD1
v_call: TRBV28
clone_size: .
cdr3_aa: CASSLDRVSLNEQFF
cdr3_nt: TGTGCCAGCAGTTTGGACAGGGTCTCCCTCAATGAGCAGTTCTTC

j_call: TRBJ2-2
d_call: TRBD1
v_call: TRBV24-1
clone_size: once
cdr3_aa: CATSVAGTGGTGELFF
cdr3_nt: TGTGCCACCAGTGTCGCCGGGACAGGGGGGACCGGGGAGCTGTTTTTT

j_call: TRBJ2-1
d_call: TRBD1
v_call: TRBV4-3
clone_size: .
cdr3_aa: CASSQETGTYNEQFF
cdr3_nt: TGCGCCAGCAGCCAAGAGACAGGGACCTACAATGAGCAGTTCTTC

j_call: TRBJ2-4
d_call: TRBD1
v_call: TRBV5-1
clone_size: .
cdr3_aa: CASSLSGQGAPIQYF
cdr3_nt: TGCGCCAGCAGCTTATCGGGACAGGGGGCTCCCATTCAGTACTTC

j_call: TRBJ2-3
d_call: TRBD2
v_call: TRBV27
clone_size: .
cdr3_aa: CASSEAGTHQMYTQYF
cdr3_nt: TGTGCCAGCAGCGAAGCGGGGACCCACCAAATGTATACGCAGTATTTT

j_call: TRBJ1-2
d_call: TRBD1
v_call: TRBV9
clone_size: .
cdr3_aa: CASSKGTGGDFYGYTF
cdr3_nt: TGTGCCAGCAGCAAAGGGACAGGCGGGGATTTCTATGGCTACACCTTC

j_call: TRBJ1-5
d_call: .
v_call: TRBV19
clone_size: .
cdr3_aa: CASSIDSYSNQPQHF
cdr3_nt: TGTGCCAGTAGCATCGACAGTTATAGCAATCAGCCCCAGCATTTT

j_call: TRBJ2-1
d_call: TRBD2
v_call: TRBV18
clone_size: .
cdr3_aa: CASSRTQTSGDYNEQFF
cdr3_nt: TGTGCCAGCTCCCGGACCCAGACTAGCGGGGACTACAATGAGCAGTTCTTC